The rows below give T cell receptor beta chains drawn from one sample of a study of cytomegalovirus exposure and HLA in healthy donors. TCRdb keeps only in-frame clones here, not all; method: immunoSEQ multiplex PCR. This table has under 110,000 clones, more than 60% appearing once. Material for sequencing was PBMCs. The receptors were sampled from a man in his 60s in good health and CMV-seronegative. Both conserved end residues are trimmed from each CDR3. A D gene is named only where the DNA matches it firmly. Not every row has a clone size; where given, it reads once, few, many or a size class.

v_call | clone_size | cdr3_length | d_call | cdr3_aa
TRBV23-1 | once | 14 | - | ASSPIGLGGVSPLH
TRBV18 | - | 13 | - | ASSPGRGAGYGYT
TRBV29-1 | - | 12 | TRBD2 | SVRTSGVEGELF
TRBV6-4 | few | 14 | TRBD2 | ASSEASGAGTGELF
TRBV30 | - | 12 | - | AETQDNGNSPLH
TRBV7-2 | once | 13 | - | ASSLAGLPNEKLF
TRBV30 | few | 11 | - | AWSRQMNTEAF
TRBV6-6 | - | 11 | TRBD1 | ASTDRGNQPQH
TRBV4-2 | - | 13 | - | ASSQDAGGAQPQH
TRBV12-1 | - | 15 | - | ASSREGGSGLQETQY
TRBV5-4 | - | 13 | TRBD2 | ASSRGLASSYEQY
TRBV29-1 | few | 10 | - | SVEVWGDGYT
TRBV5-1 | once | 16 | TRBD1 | ASSLEPGQAWKDSPLH
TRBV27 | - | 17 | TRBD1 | ASSLGYTGTGPKEEKLF
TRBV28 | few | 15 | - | ASSFQQGYKAIDGYT
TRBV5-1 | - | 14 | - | ASSLGGAVNYNEQF
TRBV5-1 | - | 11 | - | ASSSNLNYGYT
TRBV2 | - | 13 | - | ASSEALRQANEQF
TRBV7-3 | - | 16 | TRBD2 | ASSLTPRIAGSTDTQY
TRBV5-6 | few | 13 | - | ASSFRTSRNNEQF
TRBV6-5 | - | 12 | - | ASSYRGLRGEQF
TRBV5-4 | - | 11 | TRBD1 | ASSATGGVMQF
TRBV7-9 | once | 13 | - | ASSLVSGGNQPQH
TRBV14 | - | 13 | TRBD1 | ASSKERQGLTQAF
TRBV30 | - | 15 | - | AWSVHRKGGGNYGYT
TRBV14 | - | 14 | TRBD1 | ASSPPRDRAGTEAF
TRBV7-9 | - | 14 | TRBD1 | ASSWTGTGGAETQY
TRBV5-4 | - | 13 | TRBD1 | ASSLDRGDVGGYT
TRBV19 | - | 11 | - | ASSIETVTEAF
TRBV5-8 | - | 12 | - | ASSLRASEEKLF
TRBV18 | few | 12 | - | ASSPTTGAETQY
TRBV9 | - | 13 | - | ASSAQLQGNTEAF
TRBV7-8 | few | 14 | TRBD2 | ASSLGLSGVQETQY
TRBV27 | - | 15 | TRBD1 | ASSLWGSGTAYTEAF
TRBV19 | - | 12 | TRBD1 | ASTLDRAYNEQF
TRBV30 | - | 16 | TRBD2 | AWSVLASGGRGENTQY
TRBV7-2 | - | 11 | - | ASSPGSGKTQY
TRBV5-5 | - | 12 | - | ASSWDTGQGTQY
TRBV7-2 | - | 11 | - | ASSLTSGYEQY
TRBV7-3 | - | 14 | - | ASSPRQQGMNTEAF
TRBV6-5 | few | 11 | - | ASSTRGGNTIY
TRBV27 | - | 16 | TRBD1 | ASSSGQGAGWANEKLF
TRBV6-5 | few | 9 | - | ASSWGTGQY
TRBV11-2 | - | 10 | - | ASSLGSDTQY
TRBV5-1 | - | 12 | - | ASSLLRVNTEAF
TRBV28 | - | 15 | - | ASSLPPWAGRNTEAF
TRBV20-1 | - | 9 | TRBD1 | SAGTVYGYT
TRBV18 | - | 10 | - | ASSLPSYPLH